This entry is about one TCR beta chain. The assay was immunoSEQ multiplex PCR, and TCRdb's table has in-frame clones only and misses some. Here the sample spans around 600,000 clones, roughly 96% being singletons. This entry is derived from a study of shared clonotypes between healthy human individuals. Terminally differentiated effector memory CD45RA+ cells were excluded from the naive CD8 cells, which were CD45RO-negative and positively selected for CCR7. The sequence was collected from a woman younger than 45 in good health. Specimen: naive CD8+ T cells sorted from blood.

The CDR3: CASTWDGPYEQYF. The CDR3 coding sequence is TGCGCCAGCACTTGGGACGGTCCCTACGAGCAGTACTTC. The chain couples TRBV5-1 to TRBJ2-7; possibly TRBD1 or TRBD2 for D (5 bases each). The germline V gene encodes CDR1 SGHRS and CDR2 YFSETQ. CDR3 length: 13 amino acids. V lost 6 bases and J 2 bases, leaving 12 bases between the germline ends.